The TCR beta chain described here comes from a study of OX40 agonist ivuxolimab in advanced cancers. For the study at large: Patients took ivuxolimab, an agonistic anti-OX40 (CD134) antibody. Having had anti-PD-1, anti-PD-L1 or anti-CTLA-4 therapy before was allowed, and about 40% had some.

Exclusion of a patient followed from autoimmune disease history or systemic immunosuppression. Overall study findings and caveats: Average numbers of expanded clones were greater in CD8+ T cells than in CD4+.

Generated by immunoSEQ multiplex PCR, the TCRdb table keeps only in-frame clones and is missing some. The sample lists approximately 18,000 clones, 76% seen once, with approximately 45% in the top ten. About this clone: What it binds is unknown.

Germline trimming cut 4 bases from V and 0 bases from J; bases unmatched to any gene: 6. The CDR3 spans 15 residues. CDR1 and CDR2 (germline): SGHTA, FQGNSA. This TCR was recovered from an adult with an advanced solid tumor such as melanoma, head and neck, liver or kidney cancer. The chain couples TRBV7-2 to TRBJ2-7; TRBD2 agrees at 7 bases. The sequenced sample was CD4+ or CD8+ T cells sorted from blood, obtained in a trial of the OX40 agonist ivuxolimab. CDR3 region: CASSWGGTNSYEQYF. The CDR3 nucleotides are TGTGCCAGCAGCTGGGGGGGTACCAACTCCTACGAGCAGTACTTC.